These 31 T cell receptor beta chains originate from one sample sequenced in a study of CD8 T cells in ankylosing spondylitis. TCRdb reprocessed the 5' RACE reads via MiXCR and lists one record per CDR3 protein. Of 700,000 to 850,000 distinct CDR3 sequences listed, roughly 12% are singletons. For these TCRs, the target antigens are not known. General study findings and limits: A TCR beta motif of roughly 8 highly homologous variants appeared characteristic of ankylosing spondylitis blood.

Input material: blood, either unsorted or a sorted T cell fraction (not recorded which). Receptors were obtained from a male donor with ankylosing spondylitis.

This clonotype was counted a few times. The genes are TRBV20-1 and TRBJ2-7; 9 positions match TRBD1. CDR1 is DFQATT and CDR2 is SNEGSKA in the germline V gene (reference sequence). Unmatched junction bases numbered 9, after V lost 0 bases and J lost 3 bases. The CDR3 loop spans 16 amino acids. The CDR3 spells CSARDPRDRVIYEQYF. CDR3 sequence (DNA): TGCAGTGCTAGAGATCCCCGGGACAGGGTTATCTACGAGCAGTACTTC.

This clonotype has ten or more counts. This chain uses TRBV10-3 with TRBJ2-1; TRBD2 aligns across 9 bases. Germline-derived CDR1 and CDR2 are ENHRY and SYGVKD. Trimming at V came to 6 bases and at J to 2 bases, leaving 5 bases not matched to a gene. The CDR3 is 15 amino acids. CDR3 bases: TGTGCCATCAGCCTTAGCGGGAGAACCTACAATGAGCAGTTCTTC. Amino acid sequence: CAISLSGRTYNEQFF.

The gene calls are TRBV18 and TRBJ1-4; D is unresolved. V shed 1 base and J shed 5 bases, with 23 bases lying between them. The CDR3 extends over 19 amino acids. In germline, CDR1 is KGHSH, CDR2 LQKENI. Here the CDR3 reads CASSPLEISGERENEKLFF. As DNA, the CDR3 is TGTGCCAGCTCACCACTTGAGATATCCGGGGAGCGGGAGAATGAAAAACTGTTTTTT.

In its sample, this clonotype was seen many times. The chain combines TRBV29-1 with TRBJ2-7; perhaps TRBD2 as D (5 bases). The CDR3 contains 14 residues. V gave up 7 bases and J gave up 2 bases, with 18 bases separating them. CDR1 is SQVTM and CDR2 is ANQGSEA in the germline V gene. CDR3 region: CSAGRSSETYEQYF. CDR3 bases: TGCAGCGCCGGAAGAAGTAGCGAGACCTACGAGCAGTACTTC.

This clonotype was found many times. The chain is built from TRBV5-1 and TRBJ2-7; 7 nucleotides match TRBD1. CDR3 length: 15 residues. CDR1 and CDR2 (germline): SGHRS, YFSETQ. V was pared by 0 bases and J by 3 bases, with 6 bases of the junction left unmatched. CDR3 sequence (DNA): TGCGCCAGCAGCTTGGGATTCGGGGACAGCTACGAGCAGTACTTC. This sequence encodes CASSLGFGDSYEQYF.

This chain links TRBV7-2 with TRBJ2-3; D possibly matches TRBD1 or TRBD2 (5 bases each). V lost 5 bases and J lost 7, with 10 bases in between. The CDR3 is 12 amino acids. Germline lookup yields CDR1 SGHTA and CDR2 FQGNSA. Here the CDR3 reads CASSGTMYTQYF. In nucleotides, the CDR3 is TGTGCCAGCAGCGGGACGATGTATACGCAGTATTTT.

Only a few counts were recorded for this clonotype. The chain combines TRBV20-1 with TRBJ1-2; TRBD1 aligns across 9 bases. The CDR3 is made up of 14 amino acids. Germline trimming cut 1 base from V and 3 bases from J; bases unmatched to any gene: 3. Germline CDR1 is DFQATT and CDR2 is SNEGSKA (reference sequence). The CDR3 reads CSARGTGADYGYTF. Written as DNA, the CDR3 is TGCAGTGCTAGAGGGACAGGGGCGGACTATGGCTACACCTTC.

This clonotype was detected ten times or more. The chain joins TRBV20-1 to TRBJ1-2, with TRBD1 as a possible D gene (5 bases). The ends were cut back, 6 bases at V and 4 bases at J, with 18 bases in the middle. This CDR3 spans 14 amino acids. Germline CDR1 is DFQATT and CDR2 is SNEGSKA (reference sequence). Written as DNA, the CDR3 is TGCAGTGCGGATTGGGACTTGATGATCTATGGCTACACCTTC. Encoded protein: CSADWDLMIYGYTF.

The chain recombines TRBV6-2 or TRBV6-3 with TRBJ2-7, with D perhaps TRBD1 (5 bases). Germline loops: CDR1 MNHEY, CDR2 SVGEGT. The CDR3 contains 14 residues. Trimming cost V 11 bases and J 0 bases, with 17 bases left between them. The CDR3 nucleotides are TGTGCCGCCAAACGACAGTGGAGCTCCTACGAGCAGTACTTC. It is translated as CAAKRQWSSYEQYF.

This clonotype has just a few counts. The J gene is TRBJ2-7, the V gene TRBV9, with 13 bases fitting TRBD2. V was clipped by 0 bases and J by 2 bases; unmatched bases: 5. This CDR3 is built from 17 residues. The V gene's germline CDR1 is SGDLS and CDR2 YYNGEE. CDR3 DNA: TGTGCCAGCAGCGTAGGGACTAGCGGGAGAGGAGCCTACGAGCAGTACTTC. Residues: CASSVGTSGRGAYEQYF.

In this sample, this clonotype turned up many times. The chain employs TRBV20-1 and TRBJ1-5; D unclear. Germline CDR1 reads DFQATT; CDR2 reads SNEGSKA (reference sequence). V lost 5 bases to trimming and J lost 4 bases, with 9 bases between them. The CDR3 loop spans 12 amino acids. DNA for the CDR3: TGCAGTGCTCCCAATCAAAATCAGCCCCAGCATTTT. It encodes CSAPNQNQPQHF.

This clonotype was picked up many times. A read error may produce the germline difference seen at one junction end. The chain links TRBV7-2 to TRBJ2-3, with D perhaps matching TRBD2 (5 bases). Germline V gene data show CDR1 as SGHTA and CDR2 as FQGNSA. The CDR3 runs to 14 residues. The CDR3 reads CASSLVLAPDTQYF. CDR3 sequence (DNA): TGTGCCAGCAGTTTAGTCCTAGCCCCAGATACGCAGTATTTT.

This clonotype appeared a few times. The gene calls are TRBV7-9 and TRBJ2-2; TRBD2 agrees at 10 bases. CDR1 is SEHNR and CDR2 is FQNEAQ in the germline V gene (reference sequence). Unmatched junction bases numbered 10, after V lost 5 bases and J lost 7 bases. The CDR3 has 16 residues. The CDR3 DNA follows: TGTGCCAGCAGCCCCAGATCGGGACTAGCGTACGGGGAGCTGTTTTTT. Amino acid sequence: CASSPRSGLAYGELFF.

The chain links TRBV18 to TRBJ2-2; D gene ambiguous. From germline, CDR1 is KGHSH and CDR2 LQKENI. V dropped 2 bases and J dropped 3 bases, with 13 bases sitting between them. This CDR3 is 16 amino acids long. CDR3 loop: CASSPESGRYTGELFF. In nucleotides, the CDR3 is TGTGCCAGCTCACCAGAATCAGGACGGTACACCGGGGAGCTGTTTTTT.

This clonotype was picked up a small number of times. The CDR3 sequence is CASSLGTVRPETQYF. The CDR3, as DNA: TGTGCCAGCAGTTTGGGGACAGTGAGGCCGGAGACCCAGTACTTC. V gene TRBV12-3 or TRBV12-4 combines with J gene TRBJ2-5; 7 bases align to TRBD1. The CDR3 length is 15 residues. The V segment lost 3 bases and the J segment 5 bases; nucleotides outside the gene matches: 9.

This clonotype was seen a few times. CDR3 sequence: CASSLPGGRYNEQFF. The CDR3 DNA reads TGTGCCAGCAGCTTACCGGGAGGTCGTTACAATGAGCAGTTCTTC. This chain uses TRBV5-6 with TRBJ2-1, with 7 bases matching TRBD2. The V gene's germline CDR1 is SGHDT and CDR2 YYEEEE. The CDR3 runs 15 residues. V was clipped by 2 bases and J by 4 bases; unmatched bases: 6.

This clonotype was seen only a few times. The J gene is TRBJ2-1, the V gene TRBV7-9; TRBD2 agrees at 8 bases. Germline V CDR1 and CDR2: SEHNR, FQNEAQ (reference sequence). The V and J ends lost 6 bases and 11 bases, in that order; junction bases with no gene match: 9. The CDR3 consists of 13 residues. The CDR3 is CASSLEAGGKQFF. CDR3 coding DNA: TGTGCCAGCAGTCTTGAGGCGGGGGGCAAGCAGTTCTTC.

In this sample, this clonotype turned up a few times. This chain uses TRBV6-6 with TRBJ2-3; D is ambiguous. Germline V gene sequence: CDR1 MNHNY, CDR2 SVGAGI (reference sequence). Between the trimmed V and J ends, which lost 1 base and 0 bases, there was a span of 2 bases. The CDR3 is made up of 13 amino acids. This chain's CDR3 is CASSYFSTDTQYF. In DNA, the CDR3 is TGTGCCAGCAGTTACTTTAGCACAGATACGCAGTATTTT.

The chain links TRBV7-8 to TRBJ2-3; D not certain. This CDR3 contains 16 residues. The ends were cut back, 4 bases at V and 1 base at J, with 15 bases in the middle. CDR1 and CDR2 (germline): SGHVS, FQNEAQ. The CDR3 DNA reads TGTGCCAGCAGCTCAACCCTAAGAGATGGCACAGATACGCAGTATTTT. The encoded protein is CASSSTLRDGTDTQYF.

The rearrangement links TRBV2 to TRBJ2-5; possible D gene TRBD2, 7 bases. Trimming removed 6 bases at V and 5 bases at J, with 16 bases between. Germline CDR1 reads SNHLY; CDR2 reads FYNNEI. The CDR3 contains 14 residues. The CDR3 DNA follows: TGTGCCAGCAGCACCTCAACGGGGGGCGAGACCCAGTACTTC. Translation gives CASSTSTGGETQYF.

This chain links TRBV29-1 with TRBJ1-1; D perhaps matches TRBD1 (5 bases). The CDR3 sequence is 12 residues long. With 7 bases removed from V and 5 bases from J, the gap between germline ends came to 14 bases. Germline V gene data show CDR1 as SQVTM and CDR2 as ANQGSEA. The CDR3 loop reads CSAGRGGTEAFF. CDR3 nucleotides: TGCAGCGCCGGACGGGGGGGGACTGAAGCTTTCTTT.

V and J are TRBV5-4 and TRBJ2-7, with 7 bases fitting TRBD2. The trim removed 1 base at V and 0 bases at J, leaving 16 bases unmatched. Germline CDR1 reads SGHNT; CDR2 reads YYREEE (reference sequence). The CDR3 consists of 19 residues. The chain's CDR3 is CASSLTVWRIAGLSYEQYF. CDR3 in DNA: TGTGCCAGCAGCTTGACAGTCTGGAGGATAGCGGGTCTCTCCTACGAGCAGTACTTC.

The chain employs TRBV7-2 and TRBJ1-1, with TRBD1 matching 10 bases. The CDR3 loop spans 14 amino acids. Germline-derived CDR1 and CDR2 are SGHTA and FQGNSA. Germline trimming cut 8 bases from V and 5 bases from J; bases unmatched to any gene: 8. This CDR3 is CASGRQGAGTEAFF. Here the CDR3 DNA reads TGTGCCAGCGGGCGACAGGGGGCGGGAACTGAAGCTTTCTTT.

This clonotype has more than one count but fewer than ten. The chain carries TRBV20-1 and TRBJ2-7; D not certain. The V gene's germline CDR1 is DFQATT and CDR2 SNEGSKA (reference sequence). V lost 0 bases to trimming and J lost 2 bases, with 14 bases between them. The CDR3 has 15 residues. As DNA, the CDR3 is TGCAGTGCTAGAGATCCCAGGCCAGGAACCTACGAGCAGTACTTC. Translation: CSARDPRPGTYEQYF.

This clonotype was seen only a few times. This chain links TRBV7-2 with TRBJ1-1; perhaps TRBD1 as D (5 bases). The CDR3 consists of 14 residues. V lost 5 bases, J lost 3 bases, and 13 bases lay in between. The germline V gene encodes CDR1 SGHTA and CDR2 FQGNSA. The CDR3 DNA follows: TGTGCCAGCAGCGTACTAGACAGTTACACTGAAGCTTTCTTT. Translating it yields CASSVLDSYTEAFF.

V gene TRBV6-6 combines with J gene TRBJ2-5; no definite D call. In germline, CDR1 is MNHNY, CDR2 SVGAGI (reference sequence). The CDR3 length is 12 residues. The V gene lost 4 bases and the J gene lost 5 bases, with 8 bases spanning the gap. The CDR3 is CASSSMRETQYF. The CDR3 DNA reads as TGTGCCAGCAGTTCGATGCGGGAGACCCAGTACTTC.

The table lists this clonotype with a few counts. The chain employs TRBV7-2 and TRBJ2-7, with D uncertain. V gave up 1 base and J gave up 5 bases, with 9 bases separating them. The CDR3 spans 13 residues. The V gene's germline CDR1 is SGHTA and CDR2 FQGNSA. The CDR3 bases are TGTGCCAGCAGCTTAGGGTTCCGGGACGAGCAGTACTTC. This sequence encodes CASSLGFRDEQYF.

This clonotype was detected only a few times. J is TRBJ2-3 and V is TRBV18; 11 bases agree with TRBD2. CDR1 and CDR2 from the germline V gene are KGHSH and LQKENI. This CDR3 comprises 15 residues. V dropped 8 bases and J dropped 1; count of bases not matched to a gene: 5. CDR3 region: CASAWTSGRTDTQYF. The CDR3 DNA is TGTGCCAGCGCCTGGACTAGCGGGCGCACAGATACGCAGTATTTT.

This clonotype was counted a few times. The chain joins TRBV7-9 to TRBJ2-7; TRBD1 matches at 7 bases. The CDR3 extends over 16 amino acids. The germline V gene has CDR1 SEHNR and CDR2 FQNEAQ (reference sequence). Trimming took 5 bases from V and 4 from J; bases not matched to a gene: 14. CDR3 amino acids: CASSKRTGLVPYEQYF. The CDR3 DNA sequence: TGTGCCAGCAGCAAACGGACAGGCTTGGTGCCGTACGAGCAGTACTTC.

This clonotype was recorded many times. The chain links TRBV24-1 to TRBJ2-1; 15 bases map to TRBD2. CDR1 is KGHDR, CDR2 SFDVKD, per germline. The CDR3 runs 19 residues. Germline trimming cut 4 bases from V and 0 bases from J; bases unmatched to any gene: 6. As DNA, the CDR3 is TGTGCCACCAGTGACCCGGGACTAGCGGGAGGAAGCTCCTACAATGAGCAGTTCTTC. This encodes CATSDPGLAGGSSYNEQFF.

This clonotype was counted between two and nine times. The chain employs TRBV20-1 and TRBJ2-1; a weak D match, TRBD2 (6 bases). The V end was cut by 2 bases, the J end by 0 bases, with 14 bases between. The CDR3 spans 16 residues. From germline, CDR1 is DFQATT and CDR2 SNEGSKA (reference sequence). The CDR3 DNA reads TGCAGTGCTAGAAGTAACGCGGGGAACTCCTACAATGAGCAGTTCTTC. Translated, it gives CSARSNAGNSYNEQFF.